Following are 4 T cell receptor beta chains from one sample sequenced in a study of cytomegalovirus exposure and HLA in healthy donors (TCRdb year 2017). Libraries were constructed by the immunoSEQ multiplex PCR assay. The multiplex PCR relied on a mix of 60 forward primers for TCR Vbeta segments and 13 reverse primers for TCR Jbeta segments. TCRdb re-hosts the immuneACCESS table, in-frame sequences only. Its copies lack some clones; in the studies checked, an unresolved V gene accounts for under half of them, and the cause for the rest is not known. The sample profile shows over 150,000 clones; roughly two thirds of them were found once. Approximately 3% of the sample lies in the top ten. Material for sequencing was PBMCs. The receptor set was obtained from a woman younger than 45 in good health and CMV-seronegative.

This clone appeared once. The CDR3 loop reads CASSLRDQANTDTQYF. CDR3 nucleotide sequence: TGTGCCAGCAGTTTACGGGATCAGGCAAACACAGATACGCAGTATTTT. The chain has TRBV28 and TRBJ2-3, with a possible D match to TRBD2 (5 bases). This CDR3 is built from 16 residues. Trimming shortened V by 2 bases and J by 2 bases, and 14 bases separated the two germline ends. Per the germline V gene, CDR1 is MDHEN and CDR2 is SYDVKM.

Concerning this clone: This sample includes further DNA sequences coding for the same CDR3. This chain connects TRBV14 to TRBJ2-1, with D uncertain. Deletions cut 1 base from V and 10 bases from J, with 11 bases between. Germline CDR1 and CDR2: SGHDN and FVKESK. The CDR3 extends over 13 amino acids. CDR3 region: CASSQVENREQFF. In nucleotides, the CDR3 is TGTGCCAGCAGCCAAGTGGAGAATCGCGAGCAGTTCTTC. Using reference TRBV14 and TRBJ2-1 for the parts outside the CDR3, the full variable domain is EAGVTQFPSHSVIEKGQTVTLRCDPISGHDNLYWYRRVMGKEIKFLLHFVKESKQDESGMPNNRFLAERTGGTYSTLKVQPAELEDSGVYFCASSQVENREQFFGPGTRLTVL.

The chain has TRBV11-2 and TRBJ1-3; D ambiguous. Germline V gene lookup returns CDR1 SGHAT and CDR2 FQNNGV. V was pared by 0 bases and J by 0 bases, with 6 bases between. The CDR3 is 15 residues long. CDR3 amino acids: CASSLDPGSGNTIYF. The CDR3 DNA sequence: TGTGCCAGCAGCTTAGATCCCGGCTCTGGAAACACCATATATTTT.

The chain carries TRBV2 and TRBJ2-7; no clear D gene. The CDR3 loop spans 14 amino acids. The V gene lost 8 bases and the J gene lost 0 bases, with 14 bases spanning the gap. Germline V gene data show CDR1 as SNHLY and CDR2 as FYNNEI. CDR3 protein: CASLVALSSYEQYF. CDR3 DNA sequence: TGTGCCAGCCTCGTGGCCCTCAGCTCCTACGAGCAGTACTTC.